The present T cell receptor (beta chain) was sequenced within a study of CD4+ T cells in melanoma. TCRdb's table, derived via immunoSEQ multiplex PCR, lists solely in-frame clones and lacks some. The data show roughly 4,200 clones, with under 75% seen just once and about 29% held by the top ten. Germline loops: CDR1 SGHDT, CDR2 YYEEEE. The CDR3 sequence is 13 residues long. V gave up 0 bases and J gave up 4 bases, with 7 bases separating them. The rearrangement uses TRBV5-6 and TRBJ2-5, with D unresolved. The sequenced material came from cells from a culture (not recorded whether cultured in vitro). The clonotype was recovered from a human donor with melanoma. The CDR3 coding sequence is TGTGCCAGCAGCTTGGCCTCGACAGAGACCCAGTACTTC. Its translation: CASSLASTETQYF.